Shown below are 25 T cell receptor beta chains from a single sample sequenced in a study of T cell clonality in common variable immunodeficiency. The data were produced by immunoSEQ multiplex PCR, yet TCRdb's version contains in-frame clones alone and is incomplete. Singletons are absent from the sample, which has roughly 48,000 clones. The source material was peripheral blood mononuclear cells. The source is a person between 18 and 69 years old in good health.

This clone was detected ten times or more. The missing CDR3 end, 3 residues past where the read stops, is filled in from the germline J gene. The chain combines TRBV30 with TRBJ1-5, with 9 bases fitting TRBD1. Per germline, CDR1 GTSNPN and CDR2 SVGIG (reference sequence). CDR3 length: 16 amino acids. Trimming at V came to 2 bases and at J to 3 bases, leaving 8 bases not matched to a gene. CDR3 protein: CAWSFSGTGINQPQHF. The CDR3 DNA, read in part, is TGTGCCTGGAGTTTTTCCGGGACAGGGATCAATCAGCCC.

In this sample, this clone turned up many times. The read halts 3 residues ahead of the CDR3 end, with the missing end drawn from the germline J gene. This chain links TRBV5-1 with TRBJ1-1, with D possibly being TRBD1 (5 bases). This CDR3 is 14 amino acids long. Germline V lookup: CDR1 SGHRS, CDR2 YFSETQ. The covered CDR3 bases are TGCGCCAGCAGCCCACGACAGATCCGAGGGGAA. Its translation: CASSPRQIRGE. The entire CDR3 protein reads CASSPRQIRGEAFF.

As for this clone: The read stops 3 residues short of the end of the CDR3; the missing end is completed from the germline J gene. The chain links TRBV19 to TRBJ2-3, with TRBD1 identical over 8 bases. Germline-derived CDR1 and CDR2 are LNHDA and SQIVND (reference sequence). This CDR3 has 15 residues. The chain's CDR3 is CASRPRQGYQETQYF. Incomplete CDR3 DNA: TGTGCCAGTAGACCAAGACAGGGGTACCAAGAGACG.

The sample holds many counts of this clone. The read stops 3 residues short of the end of the CDR3; the missing end is completed from the germline J gene. The J gene is TRBJ1-1, the V gene TRBV5-1; D remains unclear. CDR3 size: 16 residues. Trimming left V 2 bases short and J 1 base short, with 15 bases between. From germline, CDR1 is SGHRS and CDR2 YFSETQ. CDR3 protein: CASSFSSTTPNTEAFF. The CDR3 bases that were read are TGCGCCAGCAGCTTCTCTTCCACAACCCCGAACACTGAA.

This clone was recorded many times. The read terminates 3 residues ahead of where the CDR3 ends, so the germline J gene completes it. The chain has TRBV7-2 and TRBJ2-7; 12 nucleotides agree with TRBD1. This CDR3 has 14 residues. V was pared by 7 bases and J by 4 bases, with 5 bases of the junction left unmatched. The germline V gene encodes CDR1 SGHTA and CDR2 FQGNSA. The CDR3 protein is CASTRGQGAYEQYF. CDR3 DNA (partial): TGTGCCAGCACCCGGGGACAGGGGGCGTACGAG.

A remark on this clone: The read halts 3 residues ahead of the CDR3 end, with the missing end drawn from the germline J gene. This chain links TRBV2 with TRBJ1-2; tentative D call: TRBD1 (6 bases). Deletions cut 3 bases from V and 2 bases from J, with 7 bases between. Germline V CDR1 and CDR2: SNHLY, FYNNEI. The CDR3 sequence is 13 residues long. The CDR3 DNA, read in part, is TGTGCCAGCAGTGAGGGGACAAACTATGGC. Its translation: CASSEGTNYG. The CDR3, in full, reads CASSEGTNYGYTF.

This clone has at least ten counts. The sequenced fragment ends 3 residues before the CDR3 boundary, so the rest is inferred from the germline J gene. V is TRBV10-3 and J is TRBJ1-3, with 11 bases identical to TRBD1. This CDR3 has 16 amino acids. Trimming took 3 bases from V and 4 from J; bases not matched to a gene: 5. Germline CDR1 ENHRY, CDR2 SYGVKD. The sequenced CDR3 bases are TGTGCCATCAGTGACCGGACAGGGGGCGCGGGAAACACC. Translating it yields CAISDRTGGAGNT. From start to end, the CDR3 is CAISDRTGGAGNTIYF.

Many counts were recorded for this clone. The read ends 3 residues before the CDR3 terminus; that terminus is restored from the germline J gene. The chain employs TRBV7-2 and TRBJ2-2; no definite D call. Deletions cut 3 bases from V and 3 bases from J, with 2 bases between. The length of the CDR3 is 12 residues. Germline V gives CDR1 SGHTA, CDR2 FQGNSA. Partial CDR3 DNA: TGTGCCAGCAGCTTCGACACCGGGGAG. Protein sequence: CASSFDTGE. The full CDR3 is CASSFDTGELFF.

This clone was counted ten times or more. CDR3 residues: CAWNTATGELFF. Partial CDR3 DNA: TGTGCCTGGAATACAGCCACCGGGGAG. The V gene is TRBV30, the J gene TRBJ2-2; no reliable D call. The read ends 3 residues shy of where the CDR3 ends; the end is completed using the germline J gene. CDR1 is GTSNPN, CDR2 SVGIG, per germline (reference sequence). CDR3 length: 12 amino acids. V was trimmed by 4 bases and J by 4 bases, leaving 7 bases between them.

There are many counts of this clone. The observed sequence ends 3 residues before the CDR3 terminus, with the missing tail filled in from the germline J gene. This chain links TRBV18 with TRBJ2-1; TRBD2 matches at 9 bases. The CDR3 sequence is 15 residues long. The germline CDR1 and CDR2 sequences are KGHSH and LQKENI. V dropped 5 bases and J dropped 6; count of bases not matched to a gene: 8. The DNA read from the CDR3 is TGTGCCAGCTCATACGGGACTAGCTTCGGCAATGAG. Amino acids: CASSYGTSFGNE. The entire CDR3 protein is CASSYGTSFGNEQFF.

This clone occurred many times. Read data end 3 residues before the CDR3 end; the end is taken from the germline J gene. This chain links TRBV7-9 with TRBJ1-4; 10 positions match TRBD1. The CDR3 is 15 amino acids. V lost 5 bases, J lost 10 bases, and 10 bases stayed unmatched. CDR1 and CDR2 (germline): SEHNR, FQNEAQ (reference sequence). The sequenced part of the CDR3 DNA is TGTGCCAGCAGCACAAACGGGACAGGGGCCCGAAAA. It translates to CASSTNGTGARK. The full CDR3 reads CASSTNGTGARKLFF.

Many counts were recorded for this clone. The read stops 3 residues short of the end of the CDR3; the missing end is completed from the germline J gene. The gene calls are TRBV19 and TRBJ2-7; possibly TRBD1 for D (6 bases). The germline V gene encodes CDR1 LNHDA and CDR2 SQIVND (reference sequence). CDR3 size: 14 residues. The V gene lost 8 bases and the J gene lost 5 bases, with 19 bases spanning the gap. CDR3 DNA, as far as it was read: TGTGCCAGTCACGAAGGGGGAGAAGCGAACGAG. Translated: CASHEGGEANE. The full CDR3 protein reads CASHEGGEANEQYF.

This clone occurred many times. The CDR3 is cut off 3 residues early in the read; its end comes from the germline J gene. The chain recombines TRBV29-1 with TRBJ1-2; D gene ambiguous. CDR3 size: 17 residues. With 4 bases removed from V and 3 bases from J, the gap between germline ends came to 24 bases. Per the germline V gene, CDR1 is SQVTM and CDR2 is ANQGSEA. CDR3 DNA (partial): TGCAGCGTTGTTTTCTACCTTAGCGAGGGCGCCGACTATGGC. Translating it yields CSVVFYLSEGADYG. The CDR3 in full is CSVVFYLSEGADYGYTF.

The CDR3 reads CASNGRATPNDYTF. The CDR3 DNA, read in part, is TGTGCCAGTAATGGGCGGGCCACTCCCAACGAC. The chain uses TRBV19 and TRBJ1-2; D unclear. Read sequence stops 3 residues before the CDR3 end, and the germline J gene provides the missing end. Germline lookup yields CDR1 LNHDA and CDR2 SQIVND (reference sequence). This CDR3 spans 14 amino acids.

The sample holds many counts of this clone. The read stops 3 residues short of the end of the CDR3; the missing end is completed from the germline J gene. The genes are TRBV5-6 and TRBJ1-1; tentatively, D is TRBD1 (6 bases). CDR1 SGHDT and CDR2 YYEEEE come from the germline V gene. The CDR3 sequence is 14 residues long. Deletions cut 4 bases from V and 3 bases from J, with 13 bases between. CDR3 protein: CASSPYREDTEAFF. Partial CDR3 DNA: TGTGCCAGCAGCCCCTACAGGGAAGACACTGAA.

This clone has just a few counts. The CDR3 end lies 3 residues beyond the end of the read and is filled in from the germline J gene. V usage is TRBV11-3 and J usage is TRBJ2-3; D is possibly TRBD2 (6 bases). The germline CDR1 and CDR2 sequences are SGHNT and YENEEA. CDR3 length: 14 amino acids. CDR3 DNA, as far as it was read: TGTGCCAGCAGCTCCCCTCGGGGGATGGAGACG. It translates to CASSSPRGMET. The whole CDR3 region reads CASSSPRGMETQYF.

This clone was detected many times. The CDR3 bases that were read are TGTGCCAGCAGAGACAGCGAGCGGAACACTGAA. Translated: CASRDSERNTE. The full-length CDR3 reads as CASRDSERNTEAFF. The V gene is TRBV2, the J gene TRBJ1-1; perhaps TRBD1 as D (5 bases). The CDR3 end is not reached by the read, which stops 3 residues before it; the germline J gene fills it in. There are 14 residues in the CDR3. Germline V gene sequence: CDR1 SNHLY, CDR2 FYNNEI. V was cut by 6 bases and J by 1 base, with 12 bases left in between.

In its sample, this clone was seen many times. The CDR3 end is not reached by the read, which stops 3 residues before it; the germline J gene fills it in. The chain combines TRBV6-1 with TRBJ2-7; 8 bases agree with TRBD1. The V gene's germline CDR1 is MNHNS and CDR2 SASEGT. The CDR3 spans 15 residues. V dropped 4 bases and J dropped 5; count of bases not matched to a gene: 10. The CDR3 sequence is CASSGSGQVYHEQYF. The CDR3 bases that were read are TGTGCCAGCAGTGGGTCGGGACAGGTCTACCACGAG.

This clone appeared many times. The part of the CDR3 DNA that was read is TGTGCCAGCAGCCCCCATAACACCGGGGAG. Translation gives CASSPHNTGE. In full, the CDR3 is CASSPHNTGELFF. This chain joins TRBV6-2 or TRBV6-3 and TRBJ2-2, with D unclear. The read terminates 3 residues before the CDR3 end, so the remaining end is supplied by the germline J gene. V lost 6 bases to trimming and J lost 2 bases, with 7 bases between them. Looked up from germline, CDR1 is MNHEY and CDR2 is SVGEGT. The CDR3 totals 13 residues.

There are a few counts of this clone. The read terminates 3 residues ahead of where the CDR3 ends, so the germline J gene completes it. The chain combines TRBV6-2 or TRBV6-3 with TRBJ1-2, with 7 bases identical to TRBD1. The CDR3 extends over 17 amino acids. In germline, CDR1 is MNHEY, CDR2 SVGEGT. The DNA read from the CDR3 is TGTGCCAGCCGAGCTAGCGGGAGGGGGCCTAGCTCCTACGAC. Translated, it gives CASRASGRGPSSYD. The full CDR3 is CASRASGRGPSSYDYTF.

Note on this clone: The read is 3 residues too short to cover the CDR3 end, so that end is filled in from the germline J gene. This chain joins TRBV25-1 and TRBJ1-2; D is undetermined. This CDR3 is built from 12 residues. V was trimmed by 7 bases and J by 2 bases, leaving 8 bases between them. Germline values: CDR1 MGHDK, CDR2 SYGVNS. The CDR3 reads CASTGINYGYTF. The sequenced part of the CDR3 DNA is TGTGCCAGCACAGGCATAAACTATGGC.

This clone was counted only a few times. A junction boundary mismatches the germline segment, possibly from a read error. The CDR3 extends 3 residues past the end of the read, so its final part is completed from the germline J gene. V and J are TRBV18 and TRBJ2-2; TRBD1 is a possible D gene (5 bases). The CDR3 loop spans 13 amino acids. CDR1 and CDR2 from the germline V gene are KGHSH and LQKENI. CDR3 DNA (partial): TGTGCCGGCTCGGACACCCTTAATGAAAAG. Its translation: CAGSDTLNEK. The whole CDR3 region reads CAGSDTLNEKLFF.

To note about this clone: The sequence runs out 3 residues before the end of the CDR3; the remainder is reconstructed from the germline J gene. The chain is built from TRBV6-1 and TRBJ2-1; 11 bases map to TRBD2. V shed 4 bases and J 7 bases; nucleotides not matched to a gene: 3. This CDR3 contains 14 residues. Per the germline V gene, CDR1 is MNHNS and CDR2 is SASEGT. The DNA read from the CDR3 is TGTGCCAGCAGTGGACTAGCGGGATCTAATGAG. It translates to CASSGLAGSNE. The whole CDR3 sequence reads CASSGLAGSNEQFF.

This clone was seen at least ten times. This CDR3 reads CSVERGSGTEAFF. The sequenced CDR3 bases are TGCAGCGTTGAAAGGGGGTCAGGAACTGAA. The rearrangement uses TRBV29-1 and TRBJ1-1, with D possibly matching TRBD1 (6 bases). The CDR3 goes on 3 residues after the read ends, and that part is filled in from the germline J gene. V lost 2 bases, J lost 5 bases, and 12 bases lay in between. The CDR3 runs 13 residues. Germline-derived CDR1 and CDR2 are SQVTM and ANQGSEA.

This clone came up many times. The read falls 3 residues short of the CDR3 end, and the missing part is taken from the germline J gene. The chain recombines TRBV13 with TRBJ2-7; TRBD1 matches 8 bases. Germline CDR1 PRHDT, CDR2 FYEKMQ (reference sequence). Trimming removed 5 bases from V and 1 base from J; junction bases left unmatched: 10. The length of the CDR3 is 16 residues. The CDR3 DNA, read in part, is TGTGCCAGCAGCCTACGGGACAGGAGTAAATCCTACGAG. Translating gives CASSLRDRSKSYE. Given in full, the CDR3 is CASSLRDRSKSYEQYF.